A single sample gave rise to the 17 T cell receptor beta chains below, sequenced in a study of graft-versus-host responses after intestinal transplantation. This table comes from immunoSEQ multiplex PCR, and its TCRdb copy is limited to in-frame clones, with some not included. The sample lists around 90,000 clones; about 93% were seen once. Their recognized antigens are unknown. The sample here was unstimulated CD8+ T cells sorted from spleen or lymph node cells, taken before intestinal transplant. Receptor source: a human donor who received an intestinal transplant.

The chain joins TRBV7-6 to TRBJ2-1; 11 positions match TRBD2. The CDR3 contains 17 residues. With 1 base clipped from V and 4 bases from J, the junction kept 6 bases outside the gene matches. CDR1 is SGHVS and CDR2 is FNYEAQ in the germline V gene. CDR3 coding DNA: TGTGCCAGCAGCTTAGGGGCGGGGACTAGCGGATACAATGAGCAGTTCTTC. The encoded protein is CASSLGAGTSGYNEQFF.

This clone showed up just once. The CDR3: CASSVQGYRDSNTEAFF. The CDR3 DNA is TGTGCCAGCAGCGTACAGGGATACAGAGATTCGAACACTGAAGCTTTCTTT. The chain employs TRBV2 and TRBJ1-1; D might be TRBD1 (6 bases). Trimming removed 6 bases from V and 1 base from J, with 21 bases in between. CDR1 is SNHLY and CDR2 is FYNNEI in the germline V gene. CDR3 length: 17 residues.

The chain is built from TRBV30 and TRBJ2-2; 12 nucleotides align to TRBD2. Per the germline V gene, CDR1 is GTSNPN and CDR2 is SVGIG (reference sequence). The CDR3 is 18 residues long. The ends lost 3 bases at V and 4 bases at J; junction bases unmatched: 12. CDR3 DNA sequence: TGTGCCTGGAGCCGAGGGCTAGCGGGAGGGCCCGGCACCGGGGAGCTGTTTTTT. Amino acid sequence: CAWSRGLAGGPGTGELFF. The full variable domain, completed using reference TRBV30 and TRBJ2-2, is SQTIHQWPATLVQPVGSPLSLECTVEGTSNPNLYWYRQAAGRGLQLLFYSVGIGQISSEVPQNLSASRPQDRQFILSSKKLLLSDSGFYLCAWSRGLAGGPGTGELFFGEGSRLTVL.

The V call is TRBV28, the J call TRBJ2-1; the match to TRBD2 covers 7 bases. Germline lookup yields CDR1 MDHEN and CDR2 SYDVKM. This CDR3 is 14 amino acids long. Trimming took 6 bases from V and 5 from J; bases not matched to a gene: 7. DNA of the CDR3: TGTGCCAGCAGGGGGGGGGAAGGCAACAATGAGCAGTTCTTC. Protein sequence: CASRGGEGNNEQFF.

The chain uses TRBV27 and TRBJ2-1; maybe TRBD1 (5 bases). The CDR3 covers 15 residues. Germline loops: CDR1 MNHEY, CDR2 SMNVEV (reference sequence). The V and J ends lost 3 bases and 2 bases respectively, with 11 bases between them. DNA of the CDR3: TGTGCCAGCAGTTTTCCTGGACAACCCTACAATGAGCAGTTCTTC. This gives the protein CASSFPGQPYNEQFF.

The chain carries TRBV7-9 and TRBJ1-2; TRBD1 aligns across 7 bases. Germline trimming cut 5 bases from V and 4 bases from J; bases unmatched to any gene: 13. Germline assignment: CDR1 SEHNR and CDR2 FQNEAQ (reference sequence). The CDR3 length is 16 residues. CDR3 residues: CASSLGDREDAYGYTF. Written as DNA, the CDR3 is TGTGCCAGCAGCCTGGGCGACAGGGAGGATGCCTATGGCTACACCTTC.

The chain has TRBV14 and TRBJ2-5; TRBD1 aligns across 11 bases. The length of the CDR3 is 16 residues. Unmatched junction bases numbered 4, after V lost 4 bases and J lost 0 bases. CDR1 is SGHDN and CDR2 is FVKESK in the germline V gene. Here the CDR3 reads CASSRGTGGYQETQYF. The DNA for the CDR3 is TGTGCCAGCAGCCGGGGGACAGGGGGGTACCAAGAGACCCAGTACTTC.

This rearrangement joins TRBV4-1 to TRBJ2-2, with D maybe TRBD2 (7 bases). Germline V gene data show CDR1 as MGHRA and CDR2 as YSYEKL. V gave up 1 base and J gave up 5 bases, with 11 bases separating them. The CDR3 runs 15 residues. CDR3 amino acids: CASSQGGGATGELFF. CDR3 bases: TGCGCCAGCAGCCAAGGAGGGGGGGCAACCGGGGAGCTGTTTTTT.

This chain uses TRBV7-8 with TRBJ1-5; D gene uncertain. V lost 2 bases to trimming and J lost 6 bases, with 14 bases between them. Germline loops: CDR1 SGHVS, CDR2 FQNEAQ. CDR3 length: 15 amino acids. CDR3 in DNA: TGTGCCAGCAGCTTATCTGGCCGTGGGAGTCAGCCCCAGCATTTT. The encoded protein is CASSLSGRGSQPQHF.

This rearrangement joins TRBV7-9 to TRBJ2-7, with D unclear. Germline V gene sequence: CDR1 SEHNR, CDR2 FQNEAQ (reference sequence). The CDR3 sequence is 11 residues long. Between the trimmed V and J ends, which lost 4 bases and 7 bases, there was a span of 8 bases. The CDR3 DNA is TGTGCCAGCAGCTCGACATTAGAGCAGTACTTC. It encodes CASSSTLEQYF.

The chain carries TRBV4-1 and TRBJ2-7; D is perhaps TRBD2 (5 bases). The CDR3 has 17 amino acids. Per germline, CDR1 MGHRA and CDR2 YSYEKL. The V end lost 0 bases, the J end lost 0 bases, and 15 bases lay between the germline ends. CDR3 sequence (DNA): TGCGCCAGCAGCCAAGAACCCCTACTAGGCGCCTCCTACGAGCAGTACTTC. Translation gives CASSQEPLLGASYEQYF.

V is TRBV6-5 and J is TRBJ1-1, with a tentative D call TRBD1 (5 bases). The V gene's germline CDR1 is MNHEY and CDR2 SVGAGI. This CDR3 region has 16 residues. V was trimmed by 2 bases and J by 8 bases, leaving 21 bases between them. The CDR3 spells CASSYLMVRPGAEAFF. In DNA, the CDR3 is TGTGCCAGCAGTTACCTCATGGTGCGGCCTGGGGCCGAAGCTTTCTTT.

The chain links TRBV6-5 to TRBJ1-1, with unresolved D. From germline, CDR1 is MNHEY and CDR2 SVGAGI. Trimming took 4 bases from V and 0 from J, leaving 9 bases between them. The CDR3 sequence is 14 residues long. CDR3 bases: TGTGCCAGCAGTTCACAAATTCTGAACACTGAAGCTTTCTTT. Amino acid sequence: CASSSQILNTEAFF.

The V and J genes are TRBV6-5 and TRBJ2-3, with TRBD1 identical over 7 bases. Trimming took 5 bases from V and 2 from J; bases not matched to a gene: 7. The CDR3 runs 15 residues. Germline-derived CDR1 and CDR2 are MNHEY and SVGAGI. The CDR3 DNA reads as TGTGCCAGCAGTCCGACAGGGAGAAACACAGATACGCAGTATTTT. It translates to CASSPTGRNTDTQYF.

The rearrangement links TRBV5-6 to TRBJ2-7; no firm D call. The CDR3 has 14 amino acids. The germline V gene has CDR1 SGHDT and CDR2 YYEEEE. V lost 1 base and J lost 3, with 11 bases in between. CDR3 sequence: CASSLSVPVYEQYF. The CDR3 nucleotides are TGTGCCAGCAGCTTGTCGGTCCCGGTCTACGAGCAGTACTTC.

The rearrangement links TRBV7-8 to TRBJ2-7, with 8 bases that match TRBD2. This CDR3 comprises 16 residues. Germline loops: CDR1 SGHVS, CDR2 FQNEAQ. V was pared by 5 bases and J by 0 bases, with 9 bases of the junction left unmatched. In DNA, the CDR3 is TGTGCCAGCAGCGCCCCAACTAGCGGAAGCTCCTACGAGCAGTACTTC. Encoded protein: CASSAPTSGSSYEQYF.

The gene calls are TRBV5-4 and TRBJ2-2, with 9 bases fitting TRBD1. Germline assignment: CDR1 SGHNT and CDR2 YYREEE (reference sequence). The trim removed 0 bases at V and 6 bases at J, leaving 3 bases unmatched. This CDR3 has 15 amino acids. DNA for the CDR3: TGTGCCAGCAGCTTGGGGGACAGGGCGTCCGGGGAGCTGTTTTTT. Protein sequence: CASSLGDRASGELFF.